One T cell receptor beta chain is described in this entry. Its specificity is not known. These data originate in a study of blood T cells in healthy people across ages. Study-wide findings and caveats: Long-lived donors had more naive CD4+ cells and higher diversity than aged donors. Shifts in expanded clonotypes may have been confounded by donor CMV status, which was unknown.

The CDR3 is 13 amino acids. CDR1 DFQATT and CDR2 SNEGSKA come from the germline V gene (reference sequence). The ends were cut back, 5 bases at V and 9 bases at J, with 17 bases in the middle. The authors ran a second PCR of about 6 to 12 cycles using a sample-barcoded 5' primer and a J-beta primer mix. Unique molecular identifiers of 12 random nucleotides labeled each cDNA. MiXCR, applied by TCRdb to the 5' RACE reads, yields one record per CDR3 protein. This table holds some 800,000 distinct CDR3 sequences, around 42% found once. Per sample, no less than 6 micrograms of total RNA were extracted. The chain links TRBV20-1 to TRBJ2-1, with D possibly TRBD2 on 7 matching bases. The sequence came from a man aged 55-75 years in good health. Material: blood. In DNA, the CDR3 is TGCAGTGCTTCAAGGGGGGGCCGGGGTGAGCAGTTCTTC. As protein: CSASRGGRGEQFF.